This T cell receptor (beta chain) was recovered during a study of blood T cell repertoires in COVID-19 (TCRdb year 2020). With respect to the entire study: The collaborator samples originated in the United States, Italy and Spain and spanned the acute and convalescent phases of COVID-19. The repertoires were made available in a free public database intended to serve as a resource for research on the immune response to SARS-CoV-2. Samples came from the ongoing ImmuneRACE study (first 160 participants) plus 1,254 subjects from 6 global collaborators. Where available, HLA class I and class II types were taken from metadata supplied by the sample provider and were not determined by assay-based typing. Nearly every sample came with metadata listing a de-identified subject ID, COVID-19 status, age in years and sex. The material from the prospective study consisted of cDNA or gDNA derived from T cells, B-cell-depleted T cells, or PBMCs. The dataset comprised deeply sampled blood TCRbeta repertoires from subjects exposed to, actively infected with, or recovered from COVID-19.

The germline V gene (reference sequence) provides CDR1 GTSNPN and CDR2 SVGIG. There are 12 amino acids in the CDR3, from cysteine to phenylalanine inclusive. Here the CDR3 DNA is all that survives: 36 bases in frame from base 1. Compared with germline, V lacks 5 bases and J lacks 9 bases; bases without a gene match: 6. TCRbeta CDR3 regions were amplified from genomic DNA by means of the immunoSEQ Assay, a bias-controlled multiplex PCR. In the original analysis: Within the assay, amplification of reference gene primers was used to estimate how many nucleated cells each sample contained. To quantify the absolute abundance of each unique TCRbeta CDR3 rearrangement, sequence reads were collapsed and filtered. For each sample, productive Simpson clonality was calculated as the square root of Simpson's diversity index across productive rearrangements. Not all clones reach the TCRdb copy of this immuneACCESS table, which keeps in-frame sequences only. Checked studies attribute under half of the gap to unresolved V genes and leave the rest unexplained. Clonal size and the V and J genes are those of that table, whereas D and trimming came from the DNA. Recorded for this sample are 300,000 to 350,000 clones; 90% of them occurred a single time. Jointly, the top ten make up more than 6% of the sample.

Comments on this clone: No cognate antigen has been identified for it. It has no much larger one-base neighbor in the sample; base qualities were not kept.

Study-wide conclusions, independent of this receptor: The amount of clinical and demographic metadata varied by source and participant and was provided uncurated.

In Seattle, one collaborating source enrolled patients while the infection was active and tracked those patients longitudinally over the course of disease. Whole blood was collected in K2EDTA tubes by collaborating institutions according to the institutions' own protocols. For TCRbeta analysis, collaborators shipped samples as frozen whole blood, isolated PBMCs, or DNA extracted from either of those sample types. The receptor chain draws on TRBV30 and TRBJ2-1; 8 of the junction bases match TRBD1. The clonotype comes from a woman aged 25 to 39 with COVID-19, enrolled during active disease. Sequences were obtained from peripheral blood. The DNA sequence reads TGTGCCTGGGACAGGGGAAGGAGTGAGCAGTTCTTC. This codes for CAWDRGRSEQFF.